This TCR beta chain is drawn from a study of blood T cells in healthy people across ages (dated by TCRdb to 2014 to 2015). Concerning the study at large: In model experiments, roughly one uniquely barcoded TCR beta cDNA molecule per two T cells was captured by template switching. To track age-related changes in TCR beta repertoire diversity, the study relied on deep sequencing normalized with unique cDNA molecular identifiers. Donors of different ages were randomly distributed across sequencing lanes to avoid experimental bias. Four age groups were formed from the donors: young (average approximately 15 years), middle-aged (around 40), aged (over 55) and long-lived (about 80). The study analyzed two additional independent replicas of 1 million unique cDNA reads from the same blood draw for two donors, one aged 18 to 29 and one aged 80 or older.

Study-wide findings and limitations: Estimates of total diversity based on one million sequenced T cells were considered lower bounds and underestimates. Compared with the aged group, the long-lived group had more naive CD4+ T cells, fewer expanded clones and increased TCR diversity, a pattern suggesting age selection. Because donor CMV infection status was unknown, age-related changes in expanded clonotypes were potentially confounded. As age increased, observed TCR beta diversity per million T cells dropped in a roughly linear way, and a significant reduction was already evident by age 40. Because profiling used bulk unsorted PBMCs, naive and antigen-experienced compartments could not be compared conclusively. There was a strong correlation between observed TCR beta diversity and the percentage of naive T cells measured by flow cytometry.

Inclusive of the bounding cysteine and phenylalanine, the CDR3 is 13 residues long. Of all the DNA, just the CDR3 is kept, 39 bases in frame from base 1. V is reduced by 4 bases and J by 6 bases, leaving a spacing of 12 bases between them. The 39 donors, aged roughly 6 to 95 years, were systemically healthy Caucasian individuals from Russia. Each donor gave 8 to 10 milliliters of peripheral blood, drawn into EDTA-treated Vacutainer tubes. Ficoll-Paque density-gradient centrifugation was used to isolate PBMCs, with at least 6.5 million per sample. Total RNA, at least 6 micrograms per sample, was extracted from PBMCs with Trizol reagent. Naive CD45RAhigh/CD27high T cell percentages were measured by flow cytometry on a PBMC aliquot from every donor. The library came from 5' RACE. Sequencing used an Illumina HiSeq 2500. A second PCR of roughly 7 to 12 cycles was performed with a sample-barcoded 5' primer and a J-beta primer mix. A template-switch 5' adaptor carrying 12 random nucleotides introduced a unique molecular identifier onto each TCR beta cDNA molecule. Each sample yielded at least 3 million CDR3-containing paired-end reads. The Mint cDNA synthesis kit, primed by a TRBC-specific oligonucleotide, was used to synthesize first-strand cDNA from all RNA. After uracil-DNA glycosylase treatment, a first 18-cycle PCR used universal primers M1SS and BC2_uni_R on all cDNA. The published analysis was carried out like this. Normalization of each sample was performed by random selection of 1 million high-quality reads, each carrying a distinct molecular identifier. Instead of being binned into consensus sequences, reads that shared molecular identifiers were thrown out. MiTCR, set to a Q25 quality threshold and the strictest error-elimination algorithm, was used for CDR3 identification, clonotype clustering and error correction. A nonparametric unseen species model using Euler transformation provided a lower-bound estimate of total TCR beta diversity. TCRdb reanalyzed the raw reads on its own, using fastp at Q25 for trimming and MiXCR for clone calling, and kept in-frame beta chains. Rows matching on CDR3 protein sequence are summarized as one entry with the most common DNA and genes. The V and J calls and clone size are TCRdb's, not the authors'. The sample table records about 720,000 distinct CDR3 sequences; 20% to 25% of these occur just once. The top ten clonotypes cover around 21% of the sample.

This clonotype came up a few times. Its target antigen remains unknown. The sample holds no much larger clone one base away, and base qualities are not on file. In this chain, TRBV12-3 or TRBV12-4 is recombined with TRBJ1-1, with TRBD1 tentatively as D gene (6 bases match). Sequenced input: blood. The source of this sequence is a man in his 70s in good health. The CDR3 protein: CASSWSGVSEAFF. The DNA sequence is as follows: TGTGCCAGCAGTTGGTCAGGGGTATCTGAAGCTTTCTTT.